This section outlines one TCR beta chain sequence together with its context. No cognate antigen has been identified for it. Per-base quality was not reported, and no clone a single base away is much larger than it. The library relied on PCR. The sequencing machine was an Illumina HiSeq 2500. TCR libraries were prepared with molecular barcoding, using unique molecular identifiers to normalize TCRbeta repertoire quantification. TCRdb ran its own pipeline on the public reads, namely fastp trimming at Q25 and MiXCR clone calling, and kept in-frame beta chains. Identical CDR3 proteins give one entry, which carries the most common genes and DNA. This sample gives about a million distinct CDR3 sequences in total; less than 30% of them show up just once. The leading ten clones occupy 28% of the sample. These data come from a study of T-cell reconstitution after alpha-beta-depleted transplantation in children (dated by TCRdb to 2016 to 2018). A note on the overall study: T-cell immune reconstitution after TCRalphabeta/CD19-depleted allogeneic hematopoietic cell transplantation in children was quantitatively tracked in the study by means of TCR repertoire profiling. Here is what the overall study found, with its caveats: About two months after transplant, the apparently early recovery of alphabetaT-cell counts reportedly depended on just several hundred clones that had expanded rapidly and came from non-depleted graft cells. In some patients, the high TCRbeta diversity seen at day 60 was put down to recipient T cells and intrathymic progenitors that had survived conditioning. Over subsequent months, a decline in hyperexpanded clone frequencies was noted, and after one year, T-cell counts and TCRbeta diversity were mostly ascribed to newly produced T cells.

This specimen's treatment or condition label, per the study, means: allogeneic hematopoietic cell transplantation with graft depleted of TCRalphabeta T cells and CD19 B cells. Transplant recipients were children who received TCRalphabeta/CD19-depleted allogeneic hematopoietic cell grafts. The cysteine opens and the valine closes a CDR3 of 13 amino acids. CDR3 DNA only is kept here, 39 bases in frame from base 1. Trimming costs V 2 bases and J 5 bases, and their ends lie 10 bases apart. The germline V gene encodes CDR1 KGHSH and CDR2 LQKENI. This chain joins TRBV18 to TRBJ2-7; tentative D gene TRBD1, with 6 bases matching. The source of this sequence is a boy younger than two who had a stem cell transplant for SCID, so the T cells may come from the graft donor. The sample here was PBMCs, mostly from graft donor cells, taken 360 days after TCRalphabeta/CD19-depleted stem cell transplant. The DNA is TGTGCCAGCTCACCAACACAGGGAAACGAGCAGTACGTC. The translation is CASSPTQGNEQYV.